The rows below give T cell receptor beta chains drawn from one sample of a study of T cells in Graves' hyperthyroidism and ophthalmopathy. A single record per CDR3 protein comes from TCRdb applying MiXCR to the multiplex PCR reads. Of some 180,000 distinct CDR3 sequences listed, over 15% were seen once; the top ten hold roughly 30%. Sequenced: blood. The origin of the receptors is a woman in her forties or fifties with Graves' hyperthyroidism. Each CDR3 is given with its conserved first and last residue.

V: TRBV12-3/TRBV12-4; CDR3: CASRETGDYGYTF
V: TRBV5-1; CDR3: CASSLEKHSYNEQFF
V: TRBV4-1; CDR3: CASSQTGTGNTEAFF
V: TRBV3-1; CDR3: CASSRRLAGGTDTQYF
V: TRBV29-1; CDR3: CSAAEGLRALPRDTQYF
V: TRBV28; CDR3: CASRIRVGIWGGASDTQYF
V: TRBV11-2; CDR3: CASSLGGGTGSHEQYF
V: TRBV2; CDR3: CASRGTFLIRAGNTIYF
V: TRBV11-2; CDR3: CASSLVARPTYEQYF
V: TRBV6-1; CDR3: CASQRGSSYEQYF
V: TRBV7-2; CDR3: CASSLQSISYNEQFF
V: TRBV6-1; CDR3: CASSSAWIRWSSDPEAFF
V: TRBV2; CDR3: CASSESIRSTGDYGYTF
V: TRBV12-3/TRBV12-4; CDR3: CASSLGLAGGPNTGELFF
V: TRBV28; CDR3: CASSLNRGLGGYTF
V: TRBV20-1; CDR3: CSARDPGSMNTEAFF
V: TRBV5-4; CDR3: CASSRDIYEQYF
V: TRBV28; CDR3: CATKGVNGYEQYF
V: TRBV7-9; CDR3: CASSLGLDLSTDTQYF
V: TRBV6-1; CDR3: CASSEGQGLYEQYF
V: TRBV6-1; CDR3: CASSEARGTSLRETQYF
V: TRBV28; CDR3: CASSLYPGTHYGYTF
V: TRBV29-1; CDR3: CSVVFPGSFSYEQYF
V: TRBV19; CDR3: CASSSPAMTDTQYF
V: TRBV2; CDR3: CASSEEGGLAETQYF
V: TRBV5-6; CDR3: CASSLVGGGAFNTEAFF
V: TRBV4-1; CDR3: CASSQAKGVAYYTQYF
V: TRBV6-2/TRBV6-3; CDR3: CASSYVRVQDRARYSNQPQHF
V: TRBV19; CDR3: CASSTRTGGPRTEAFF
V: TRBV4-3; CDR3: CASSQDGARVTGELFF
V: TRBV28; CDR3: CASSSRSTEETQYF
V: TRBV20-1; CDR3: CSARPGENMNTEAFF
V: TRBV12-3/TRBV12-4; CDR3: CASSSKTGWSLAGYTF
V: TRBV5-4; CDR3: CASSLGLPGANVLTF
V: TRBV28; CDR3: CASSSLTETYTGELFF
V: TRBV3-1; CDR3: CASSGTRPGHYGYTF
V: TRBV2; CDR3: CASSGGYGYTF
V: TRBV20-1; CDR3: CSAPEGLAGVFANEQYF
V: TRBV28; CDR3: CASRSRGQGRGYTF
V: TRBV25-1; CDR3: CASSSGGWDQPQHF
V: TRBV19; CDR3: CASSSTGVSEKLFF
V: TRBV4-1; CDR3: CASSRGTSGGTRNEQFF
V: TRBV6-5; CDR3: CASSYSLRGNYGYTF
V: TRBV6-6; CDR3: CASSYSKVQDYEQYF
V: TRBV5-1; CDR3: CASSLGGGGERTDTQYF
V: TRBV14; CDR3: CASSQAWGDTEAFF
V: TRBV11-3; CDR3: CASSLGLTSGGKGETQYF
V: TRBV6-6; CDR3: CASSYTNAEWHEQYF
V: TRBV7-6; CDR3: CASSLRGSTDTQYF
V: TRBV28; CDR3: CASSPQTSSNQPQHF
V: TRBV6-1; CDR3: CASSWYFNQPQHF
V: TRBV11-2; CDR3: CASSSPGSRQGLAKNIQYF